This TCR beta chain appears in the sequencing data of a study of shared clonotypes between healthy human individuals. In the CD4+ fraction, cells were divided into CD45RA+ naive and CD45RA-negative memory subsets. Clones were sequenced by immunoSEQ multiplex PCR, and TCRdb holds only the in-frame ones, with some missing. The sample lists some 2,000,000 clones; approximately 96% were seen once. The CDR3 is 10 residues long. CDR1 is DFQATT and CDR2 is SNEGSKA in the germline V gene (reference sequence). V was shortened by 4 bases and J by 5 bases, with 3 bases between the two germline ends. The TCR was taken from a man aged 18 to 30 in good health. Source material: naive CD4+ T cells sorted from blood. Subset specified: CD45RA+ positively selected. The chain recombines TRBV20-1 with TRBJ2-1; D gene uncertain. CDR3: CSAMDNEQFF. The CDR3 DNA is TGCAGTGCTATGGACAATGAGCAGTTCTTC.